One and the same sample provided the 23 T cell receptor beta chains below, sequenced in a study of naive and memory T cell subsets. Two oligonucleotides, mixed equimolar, formed the beta constant-region primer covering TRBC1 and TRBC2. Ligated cDNA was amplified by four rounds of PCR with nested alpha and beta constant-region primers and SP2. TCRdb passed the UMI-ligation and nested PCR reads through MiXCR, listing each CDR3 protein once. The data contain over 30,000 distinct CDR3 sequences, approximately 17% of them singletons. The sequenced sample consisted of effector memory CD4+ T cells from blood. Subset in this sample: effector memory, CD45RA- CD27-. All receptors derive from a human donor in good health.

This clonotype was seen many times. In nucleotides, the CDR3 is TGTGCAAGTCGCCTAGCGGGAGTAGGCGATACGCAGTATTTT. Translation gives CASRLAGVGDTQYF. The chain uses TRBV12-2 and TRBJ2-3. TRBV12-2 is a listed pseudogene. The CDR3 runs 14 residues.

The chain has TRBV2 and TRBJ1-5; D is unclear. The CDR3 has 17 residues. Germline lookup yields CDR1 SNHLY and CDR2 FYNNEI. V was shortened by 0 bases and J by 2 bases, with 14 bases between the two germline ends. The CDR3 DNA reads TGTGCCAGCAGTGAAGCGTGGCGGCTCTTTGGCAATCAGCCCCAGCATTTT. The encoded protein is CASSEAWRLFGNQPQHF.

CDR3 coding DNA: TGTGCCAGCAGCCAATATGGGGGAGGCACCGGGGAGCTGTTTTTT. It translates to CASSQYGGGTGELFF. The V gene is TRBV3-1, the J gene TRBJ2-2; the D gene is possibly TRBD2 (6 bases). The CDR3 is 15 residues long. V lost 2 bases and J lost 4, with 11 bases in between. The germline CDR1 and CDR2 sequences are LGHDT and YNNKEL (reference sequence).

A few counts support this clonotype. This sequence joins TRBV28 and TRBJ2-3, with 12 bases matching TRBD1. CDR1 and CDR2 (germline): MDHEN, SYDVKM. CDR3 length equals 15 residues. With 3 bases clipped from V and 4 bases from J, the junction kept 2 bases outside the gene matches. DNA for the CDR3: TGTGCCAGCAGTTTCGGGACAGGGGGCCCAGATACGCAGTATTTT. This codes for CASSFGTGGPDTQYF. Filled out from reference TRBV28 and TRBJ2-3, the complete variable domain reads DVKVTQSSRYLVKRTGEKVFLECVQDMDHENMFWYRQDPGLGLRLIYFSYDVKMKEKGDIPEGYSVSREKKERFSLILESASTNQTSMYLCASSFGTGGPDTQYFGPGTRLTVL.

The chain combines TRBV6-1 with TRBJ1-4, with D possibly being TRBD1 (5 bases). Trimming left V 6 bases short and J 7 bases short, with 15 bases between. The CDR3 has 14 amino acids. Germline CDR1 reads MNHNS; CDR2 reads SASEGT. This chain's CDR3 is CASRAVGGGEKLFF. As DNA, the CDR3 is TGTGCCAGCAGGGCAGTGGGGGGAGGTGAAAAACTGTTTTTT.

The sample holds a few counts of this clonotype. The chain uses TRBV20-1 and TRBJ1-1; possibly TRBD1 for D (5 bases). The CDR3 contains 12 residues. Germline lookup yields CDR1 DFQATT and CDR2 SNEGSKA (reference sequence). The V end was cut by 5 bases, the J end by 5 bases, with 12 bases between. As DNA, the CDR3 is TGCAGTGCTCAAACCAGGGCGACTGAAGCTTTCTTT. Translating it yields CSAQTRATEAFF.

The chain carries TRBV7-9 and TRBJ1-5; perhaps TRBD1 as D (6 bases). Between the trimmed V and J ends, which lost 5 bases and 2 bases, there was a span of 13 bases. The CDR3 totals 15 residues. Germline CDR1 is SEHNR and CDR2 is FQNEAQ (reference sequence). CDR3 residues: CASSQGTFGNQPQHF. CDR3 nucleotides: TGTGCCAGCAGCCAAGGGACATTTGGCAATCAGCCCCAGCATTTT.

In this sample, this clonotype turned up many times. This rearrangement joins TRBV7-2 to TRBJ2-4; D remains ambiguous. V was shortened by 4 bases and J by 0 bases, with 7 bases between the two germline ends. CDR3 length: 14 residues. The germline V gene has CDR1 SGHTA and CDR2 FQGNSA. The CDR3 spells CASSSPLAKNIQYF. The CDR3 coding sequence is TGTGCCAGCAGCTCCCCGCTAGCCAAAAACATTCAGTACTTC.

At least ten counts were recorded for this clonotype. J is TRBJ2-3 and V is TRBV7-2; D remains unclear. V dropped 2 bases and J dropped 0 bases, with 6 bases sitting between them. The germline V gene encodes CDR1 SGHTA and CDR2 FQGNSA. The CDR3 covers 14 residues. CDR3 sequence reads: CASSLQDSTDTQYF. The CDR3 DNA reads as TGTGCCAGCAGCTTACAGGATAGCACAGATACGCAGTATTTT.

V and J are TRBV13 and TRBJ2-1, with 7 positions matching TRBD2. V was pared by 5 bases and J by 9 bases, with 4 bases of the junction left unmatched. The CDR3 runs 12 residues. CDR1 and CDR2 from the germline V gene are PRHDT and FYEKMQ (reference sequence). The CDR3: CASSPREGEQFF. The CDR3 coding sequence is TGTGCCAGCAGCCCCAGGGAGGGTGAGCAGTTCTTC.

This clonotype was seen only a few times. The chain couples TRBV27 to TRBJ1-1; no clear D gene. The CDR3 runs to 14 residues. The germline CDR1 and CDR2 sequences are MNHEY and SMNVEV (reference sequence). With 5 bases removed from V and 6 bases from J, the gap between germline ends came to 16 bases. Here the CDR3 DNA reads TGTGCCAGCAGTGAGCGAGGGCGGTGGGCTGAAGCTTTCTTT. Its translation is CASSERGRWAEAFF.

Only a few counts were recorded for this clonotype. The chain recombines TRBV25-1 with TRBJ2-7, with TRBD2 matching over 7 bases. The CDR3 consists of 13 residues. V shed 7 bases, J shed 5 bases, and the junction held 8 bases outside the gene matches. Looked up from germline, CDR1 is MGHDK and CDR2 is SYGVNS. CDR3 sequence (DNA): TGTGCCAGCAACCGACTAGCTGACCACGAGCAGTACTTC. Amino acids: CASNRLADHEQYF.

This clonotype is categorized as medium-sized. The CDR3 DNA is TGTGCCAGCAGCTTAGTTGGCGGGAGGGCCCCAGATACGCAGTATTTT. Its translation is CASSLVGGRAPDTQYF. This rearrangement joins TRBV7-2 to TRBJ2-3; 9 positions match TRBD2. The CDR3 is 16 amino acids. The germline CDR1 and CDR2 sequences are SGHTA and FQGNSA. Germline trimming cut 1 base from V and 4 bases from J; bases unmatched to any gene: 6. Full variable domain (remainder filled in from reference TRBV7-2 and TRBJ2-3): GAGVSQSPSNKVTEKGKDVELRCDPISGHTALYWYRQSLGQGLEFLIYFQGNSAPDKSGLPSDRFSAERTGGSVSTLTIQRTQQEDSAVYLCASSLVGGRAPDTQYFGPGTRLTVL.

This clonotype has a handful of counts. The rearrangement uses TRBV5-1 and TRBJ2-1, with TRBD1 matching 8 bases. Unmatched junction bases numbered 9, after V lost 1 base and J lost 6 bases. The CDR3 loop spans 16 amino acids. The germline CDR1 and CDR2 sequences are SGHRS and YFSETQ. The CDR3 sequence: CASSLIPGGEVNEQFF. In DNA form, the CDR3 reads TGCGCCAGCAGCTTGATCCCAGGGGGCGAAGTCAATGAGCAGTTCTTC.

The V gene is TRBV18, the J gene TRBJ2-2; possibly TRBD2 for D (5 bases). The germline gives CDR1 KGHSH, CDR2 LQKENI. With 3 bases removed from V and 4 bases from J, the gap between germline ends came to 12 bases. CDR3 length: 15 amino acids. CDR3 nucleotides: TGTGCCAGCTCACCGAATAGGGCGGGCACCGGGGAGCTGTTTTTT. Amino acids: CASSPNRAGTGELFF.

V gene TRBV24-1 combines with J gene TRBJ2-7; D is ambiguous. The CDR3 consists of 14 residues. Germline CDR1 and CDR2: KGHDR and SFDVKD. The ends were cut back, 4 bases at V and 2 bases at J, with 11 bases in the middle. The CDR3 sequence: CATSDATSPYEQYF. The CDR3 DNA follows: TGTGCCACCAGTGACGCTACGTCACCCTACGAGCAGTACTTC.

By share of the sample, this clonotype is medium-sized. V gene TRBV25-1 combines with J gene TRBJ1-6, with D perhaps matching TRBD1 (6 bases). In germline, CDR1 is MGHDK, CDR2 SYGVNS. This CDR3 is built from 17 residues. V was trimmed by 2 bases and J by 0 bases, leaving 11 bases between them. The CDR3 nucleotides read TGTGCCAGCAGTGAACGCCAGGGGAGCTCCTATAATTCACCCCTCCACTTT. This codes for CASSERQGSSYNSPLHF.

The gene calls are TRBV7-8 and TRBJ1-2; D uncertain. Germline CDR1 and CDR2: SGHVS and FQNEAQ. The ends were cut back, 1 base at V and 7 bases at J, with 7 bases in the middle. The length of the CDR3 is 12 residues. In DNA form, the CDR3 reads TGTGCCAGCAGCTTAGTGAAAGGTGGCTACACCTTC. The encoded protein is CASSLVKGGYTF.

CDR3 bases: TGTGCCAGCAGCTCCCAGAGGGGGAGCACTGAAGCTTTCTTT. Protein sequence: CASSSQRGSTEAFF. This chain connects TRBV12-3 or TRBV12-4 to TRBJ1-1, with D possibly being TRBD1 (6 bases). V was clipped by 6 bases and J by 4 bases, with 15 bases between them. The CDR3 extends over 14 amino acids.

V is TRBV29-1 and J is TRBJ2-7, with D maybe TRBD1 (5 bases). The V end lost 3 bases, the J end lost 6 bases, and 12 bases lay between the germline ends. The germline CDR1 and CDR2 sequences are SQVTM and ANQGSEA. The CDR3 has 12 amino acids. This chain's CDR3 is CSVEGHSLEQYF. The CDR3 DNA sequence: TGCAGCGTTGAGGGGCACTCTCTCGAGCAGTACTTC.

This chain uses TRBV5-6 with TRBJ2-7; 7 nucleotides align to TRBD2. J gave up 0 bases and V 7 bases, and 7 bases lay outside the gene matches. The CDR3 contains 14 residues. Looked up from germline, CDR1 is SGHDT and CDR2 is YYEEEE. The CDR3 region has the DNA TGTGCCAGCGGGGAGGGGTTACTCTCCTACGAGCAGTACTTC. It yields the protein CASGEGLLSYEQYF.

This clonotype was picked up a small number of times. The chain recombines TRBV28 with TRBJ2-3; a possible D gene is TRBD1 (5 bases). V shed 7 bases and J shed 1 base, with 15 bases lying between them. Per the germline V gene, CDR1 is MDHEN and CDR2 is SYDVKM. The CDR3 loop spans 15 amino acids. CDR3 sequence (DNA): TGTGCCAGCACCTCATGGCAGGGCGGCACAGATACGCAGTATTTT. Translation gives CASTSWQGGTDTQYF. The full variable domain, in which reference TRBV28 and TRBJ2-3 provide the parts outside the CDR3, is DVKVTQSSRYLVKRTGEKVFLECVQDMDHENMFWYRQDPGLGLRLIYFSYDVKMKEKGDIPEGYSVSREKKERFSLILESASTNQTSMYLCASTSWQGGTDTQYFGPGTRLTVL.

The V call is TRBV30, the J call TRBJ2-3; D may be TRBD2 (6 bases). The CDR3 runs 14 residues. The ends were cut back, 3 bases at V and 2 bases at J, with 12 bases in the middle. Germline CDR1 GTSNPN, CDR2 SVGIG (reference sequence). The CDR3 loop reads CAWRTGAATDTQYF. The CDR3 bases are TGTGCCTGGAGAACGGGAGCCGCCACAGATACGCAGTATTTT.